This T cell receptor beta chain was retrieved from a study of blood T cell repertoires in COVID-19. For the study at large: Samples representing acute and convalescent COVID-19 were sourced from the United States, Italy and Spain. T cells, B-cell-depleted T cells, or PBMCs provided the cDNA or gDNA that served as material.

TCRdb's table, derived via immunoSEQ multiplex PCR, lists solely in-frame clones and lacks some. The sample holds some 97,000 clones, about nine tenths seen once. This TCR derives from a man aged 45-60 years with acute or convalescent COVID-19. The sample comprised peripheral blood.

CDR3 coding DNA: TGTGCCAGCAGCCCGACAGGGGGTTTCGACTATGGCTACACCTTC. Translating it yields CASSPTGGFDYGYTF. V gene TRBV5-4 combines with J gene TRBJ1-2; 9 bases are a match to TRBD1. The germline CDR1 and CDR2 sequences are SGHNT and YYREEE (reference sequence). The CDR3 contains 15 residues. The V and J ends lost 4 bases and 3 bases, in that order; junction bases with no gene match: 7.